The 17 T cell receptor beta chains in this list originate from one sample, sequenced in a study of T cells expressing NK-cell markers. TCRdb reprocessed the 5' RACE reads, keeping one entry per CDR3 protein, no DNA. The sample table sets out 350,000 to 500,000 distinct CDR3 sequences. Material for sequencing was blood T cells: a sorted CD56 or NKG2C T cell subset, CD4+ or CD8+ T cells, or bulk PBMC T cells (not recorded which). These receptor sequences come from a woman aged 18-69 years in good health.

The V gene is TRBV7-2, the J gene TRBJ2-3; without DNA, the TCRdb call of TRBD2 cannot be checked. From germline, CDR1 is SGHTA and CDR2 FQGNSA. The CDR3 loop spans 16 amino acids. CDR3 amino acids: CASSLAPSSGGHTQYF.

J is TRBJ2-4 and V is TRBV7-9; as DNA is missing, the TRBD1 call by TCRdb cannot be tested. Germline loops: CDR1 SEHNR, CDR2 FQNEAQ (reference sequence). The CDR3 runs to 16 residues. This chain's CDR3 is CASSSTRVLAKNIQYF.

The chain carries TRBV5-1 and TRBJ2-1. Germline V gene data show CDR1 as SGHRS and CDR2 as YFSETQ. CDR3 length equals 16 residues. Here the CDR3 reads CASSLGPASSYNEQFF.

The CDR3 spells CASSLGTIGNIQYF. This chain uses TRBV7-9 with TRBJ2-4; TCRdb indicates TRBD2, and absent DNA this call remains unverified. The CDR3 loop spans 14 amino acids. CDR1 is SEHNR, CDR2 FQNEAQ, per germline (reference sequence).

V gene TRBV7-9 combines with J gene TRBJ1-2; TCRdb designates TRBD1, a call that cannot be tested without DNA. The CDR3 spans 15 residues. In germline, CDR1 is SEHNR, CDR2 FQNEAQ (reference sequence). The chain's CDR3 is CASSLAGPRHYGYTF. The full variable domain, in which reference TRBV7-9 and TRBJ1-2 provide the parts outside the CDR3, is DTGVSQNPRHKITKRGQNVTFRCDPISEHNRLYWYRQTLGQGPEFLTYFQNEAQLEKSRLLSDRFSAERPKGSFSTLEIQRTEQGDSAMYLCASSLAGPRHYGYTFGSGTRLTVV.

The chain links TRBV11-2 to TRBJ2-3. The germline V gene encodes CDR1 SGHAT and CDR2 FQNNGV. This CDR3 is 18 amino acids long. CDR3 region: CASSLDPITESLPDTQYF.

The rearrangement uses TRBV5-5 and TRBJ2-1; TCRdb returns TRBD2, unconfirmable since there is no DNA. The CDR3 is made up of 16 amino acids. CDR1 and CDR2 (germline): SGHKS, YYEKEE (reference sequence). CDR3 sequence: CASSSKRGGSYNEQFF.

This chain uses TRBV5-1 with TRBJ2-3; TCRdb indicates TRBD1, and absent DNA this call remains unverified. The V gene's germline CDR1 is SGHRS and CDR2 YFSETQ. The CDR3 covers 17 residues. Here the CDR3 reads CASSLAGIGTFYDTQYF. Complete variable domain (other parts from reference TRBV5-1 and TRBJ2-3): KAGVTQTPRYLIKTRGQQVTLSCSPISGHRSVSWYQQTPGQGLQFLFEYFSETQRNKGNFPGRFSGRQFSNSRSEMNVSTLELGDSALYLCASSLAGIGTFYDTQYFGPGTRLTVL.

The CDR3 sequence: CASSKAGLARTYEQYF. The rearrangement uses TRBV6-1 and TRBJ2-7; as DNA is missing, the TRBD2 call by TCRdb cannot be tested. The CDR3 length is 16 residues. The V gene's germline CDR1 is MNHNS and CDR2 SASEGT.

V and J are TRBV6-5 and TRBJ1-2; TCRdb proposes TRBD1, but this gene call is untestable without DNA. CDR3 length: 14 amino acids. Germline V gene data show CDR1 as MNHEY and CDR2 as SVGAGI. The CDR3 sequence: CASSSGTGSDGYTF.

V usage is TRBV7-2 and J usage is TRBJ2-1; TCRdb's D call of TRBD2 is untestable without DNA. Per germline, CDR1 SGHTA and CDR2 FQGNSA. This CDR3 is 16 amino acids long. The CDR3: CASSSYTSGFYNEQFF. Together with reference TRBV7-2 and TRBJ2-1, the CDR3 gives the full variable domain: GAGVSQSPSNKVTEKGKDVELRCDPISGHTALYWYRQSLGQGLEFLIYFQGNSAPDKSGLPSDRFSAERTGGSVSTLTIQRTQQEDSAVYLCASSSYTSGFYNEQFFGPGTRLTVL.

V gene TRBV30 combines with J gene TRBJ2-3. Germline V gene sequence: CDR1 GTSNPN, CDR2 SVGIG (reference sequence). The CDR3 covers 13 residues. This CDR3 is CAWSFRGTDTQYF.

J is TRBJ2-1 and V is TRBV21-1; TCRdb reports TRBD2, a call that lacks DNA to check it against. TRBV21-1 is a known pseudogene. CDR3 size: 14 residues. CDR3 loop: CASSKDGTSNEQFF.

The chain combines TRBV9 with TRBJ1-1. The CDR3 contains 15 residues. Germline V gene data show CDR1 as SGDLS and CDR2 as YYNGEE. CDR3 in amino acids: CASSVGGLATTEAFF.

The chain combines TRBV7-3 with TRBJ2-5. CDR1 SGHTA and CDR2 FQGTGA come from the germline V gene. The CDR3 is made up of 14 amino acids. CDR3 amino acids: CASGSKDGGETQYF.

The V call is TRBV28, the J call TRBJ1-5; TCRdb returns TRBD1, unconfirmable since there is no DNA. The V gene's germline CDR1 is MDHEN and CDR2 SYDVKM. The CDR3 covers 16 residues. The chain's CDR3 is CASSLLSRTGRPPQHF.

The chain joins TRBV19 to TRBJ2-2; TCRdb designates TRBD1, a call that cannot be tested without DNA. Germline CDR1 and CDR2: LNHDA and SQIVND (reference sequence). The CDR3 totals 15 residues. CDR3: CASGQGTRSFGELFF.